Reported below is one T cell receptor (beta chain). This sample was included in a study of blood T cell repertoires in COVID-19. Libraries were prepared by immunoSEQ multiplex PCR; TCRdb keeps only in-frame clonotypes and omits some of them. Of a few hundred thousand clones in the sample, 88% were seen once. The length of the CDR3 is 14 residues. V lost 6 bases, J lost 1 base, and 4 bases stayed unmatched. CDR1 is MNHEY, CDR2 SVGAGI, per germline. Sequencing was performed on peripheral blood. The genes are TRBV6-5 and TRBJ1-1, with TRBD1 matching over 8 bases. The sequence was collected from a woman aged 45-60 years with COVID-19, enrolled during active disease. The CDR3 here is CASSNRGWNTEAFF. The CDR3 DNA is TGTGCCAGCAGCAACAGGGGGTGGAACACTGAAGCTTTCTTT.